Described below is a single T cell receptor beta chain sequence and its context. The antigen is not known. The data derive from a study of TIL therapy for anti-PD-1-resistant metastatic lung cancer. Study context: Patients then received nivolumab; progressors got lymphodepletion, TIL and IL-2. Findings and limits, study-wide: Patients were highly selected, enriched for treatment-naive, never-smoker and oncogene-addicted cases.

Germline V gene data show CDR1 as MNHNY and CDR2 as SVGAGI (reference sequence). This CDR3 has 14 residues. V lost 5 bases to trimming and J lost 9 bases, with 14 bases between them. The time point denotes: pre-treatment sample, taken before nivolumab and TIL therapy. Enrollment ran from 2017 to early 2020. The immunoSEQ assay was v3. Assay: immunoSEQ multiplex PCR; the TCRdb copy retains only in-frame clones and omits some. The sample records tens of thousands of clones, around four fifths being singletons. The input for sequencing was blood, taken at baseline. The gene calls are TRBV6-6 and TRBJ1-6; perhaps TRBD1 as D (5 bases). This clonotype originated in a person aged 25 to 80 with non-small cell lung cancer. The CDR3 sequence: CASSISRGISPLHF. The CDR3 DNA follows: TGTGCCAGCAGTATCTCTCGGGGGATTTCACCCCTCCACTTT.